What follows describes a single T cell receptor (beta chain). These data originate in a study of blood T cell repertoires in COVID-19. Study as a whole: Samples taken during acute and convalescent COVID-19 were collected in the United States, Italy and Spain. The cDNA or gDNA used as material had been derived from T cells, B-cell-depleted T cells, or PBMCs.

In the original analysis: Counts of nucleated cells, estimated from reference gene primer amplification, were obtained. Profiled with immunoSEQ multiplex PCR; TCRdb holds only in-frame clones, not every one. V and J calls and clone size are copied from that table; D and trimming were computed from the DNA. In the table there are 85,000 to 90,000 clones, roughly four fifths of which are singletons. Germline V gene data show CDR1 as MDHEN and CDR2 as SYDVKM. The CDR3 consists of 11 residues. V was pared by 11 bases and J by 7 bases, with 14 bases between. The clonotype was recovered from a woman at least 80 years old with acute or convalescent COVID-19. Sequenced input: peripheral blood. The genes are TRBV28 and TRBJ1-2; D may be TRBD1 (5 bases). CDR3 DNA sequence: TGTGCCTATCAAGGGGTGGCTGGCTACACCTTC. This encodes CAYQGVAGYTF.